This TCR beta chain is from a study of T-cell memory formation after mild COVID-19. The overall study: Among the donors, TCR clusters were largely specific to each donor.

Findings of the study overall: The CD4+ clones that contracted clustered mainly within CM and EM, and the CD8+ clones concentrated in EMRA.

TCRdb re-analysed the 5' RACE reads in MiXCR, keeping a single row per CDR3 protein. Of about 440,000 distinct CDR3 sequences listed, roughly 20% are singletons. Worth noting for this clonotype: Its matching antigen is unknown.

The specimen sequenced was PBMCs or a T cell subset sorted from them (not recorded which). The TCR sequence derives from an adult woman who had mild COVID-19 (a few samples of this study predate the infection). Cell type and time point are not known.

The CDR3 spells CASLSGVEAFF. The CDR3 DNA sequence: TGTGCCAGCCTCAGTGGGGTTGAAGCTTTCTTT. V and J are TRBV6-6 and TRBJ1-1, with unresolved D. The germline V gene has CDR1 MNHNY and CDR2 SVGAGI (reference sequence). There are 11 residues in the CDR3. V was shortened by 8 bases and J by 7 bases, with 11 bases between the two germline ends.